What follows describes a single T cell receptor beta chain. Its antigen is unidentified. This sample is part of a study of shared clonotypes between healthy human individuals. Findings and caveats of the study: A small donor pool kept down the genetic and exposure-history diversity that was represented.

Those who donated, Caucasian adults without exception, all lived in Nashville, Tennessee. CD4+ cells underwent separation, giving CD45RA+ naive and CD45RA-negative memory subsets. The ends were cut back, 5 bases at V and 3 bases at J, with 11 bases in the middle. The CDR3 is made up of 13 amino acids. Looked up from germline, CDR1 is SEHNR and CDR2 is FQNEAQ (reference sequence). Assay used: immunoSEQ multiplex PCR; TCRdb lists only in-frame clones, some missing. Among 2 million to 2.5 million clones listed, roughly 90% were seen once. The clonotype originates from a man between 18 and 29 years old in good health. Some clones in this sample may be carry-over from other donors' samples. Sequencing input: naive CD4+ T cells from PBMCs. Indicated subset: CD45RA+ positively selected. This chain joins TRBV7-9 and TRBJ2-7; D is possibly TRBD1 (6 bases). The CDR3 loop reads CASSHAGVYEQYF. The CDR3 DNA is TGTGCCAGCAGCCATGCAGGGGTCTACGAGCAGTACTTC.